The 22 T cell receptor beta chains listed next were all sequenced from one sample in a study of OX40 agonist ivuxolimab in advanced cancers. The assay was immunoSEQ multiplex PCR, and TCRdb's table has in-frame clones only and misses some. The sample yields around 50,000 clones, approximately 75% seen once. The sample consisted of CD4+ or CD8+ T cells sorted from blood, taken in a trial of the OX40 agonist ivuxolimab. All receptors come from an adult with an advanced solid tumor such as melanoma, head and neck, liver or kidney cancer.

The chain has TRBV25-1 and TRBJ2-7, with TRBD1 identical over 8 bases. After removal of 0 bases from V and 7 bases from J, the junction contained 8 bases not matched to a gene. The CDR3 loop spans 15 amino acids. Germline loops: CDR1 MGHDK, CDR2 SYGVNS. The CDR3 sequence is CASSEYWQGAGEQYF. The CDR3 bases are TGTGCCAGCAGTGAATATTGGCAGGGGGCGGGGGAGCAGTACTTC.

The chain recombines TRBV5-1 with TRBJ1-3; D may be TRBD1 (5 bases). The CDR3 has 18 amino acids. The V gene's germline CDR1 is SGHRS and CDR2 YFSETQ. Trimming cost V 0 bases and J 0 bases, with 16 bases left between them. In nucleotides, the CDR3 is TGCGCCAGCAGCTTGGAAGTGGGGCAAATTCGCTCTGGAAACACCATATATTTT. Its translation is CASSLEVGQIRSGNTIYF.

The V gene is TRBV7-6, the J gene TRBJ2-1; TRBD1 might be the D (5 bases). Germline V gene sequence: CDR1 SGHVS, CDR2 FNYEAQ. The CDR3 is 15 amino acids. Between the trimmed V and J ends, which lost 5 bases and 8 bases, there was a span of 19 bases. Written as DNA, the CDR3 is TGTGCCAGCAGCCAAAAAGGGTGGCAGGGCGATGAGCAGTTCTTC. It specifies CASSQKGWQGDEQFF.

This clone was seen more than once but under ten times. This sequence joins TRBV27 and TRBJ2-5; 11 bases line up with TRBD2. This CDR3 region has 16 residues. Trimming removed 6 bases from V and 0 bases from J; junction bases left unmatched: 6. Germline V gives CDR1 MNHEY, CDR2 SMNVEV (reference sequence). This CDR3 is CASRDTSGGYQETQYF. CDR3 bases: TGTGCCAGCAGGGACACTAGCGGGGGTTACCAAGAGACCCAGTACTTC.

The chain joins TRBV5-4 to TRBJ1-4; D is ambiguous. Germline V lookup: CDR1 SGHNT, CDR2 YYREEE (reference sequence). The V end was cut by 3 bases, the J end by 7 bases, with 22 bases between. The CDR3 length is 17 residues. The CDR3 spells CASSSTGRSDGLEKLFF. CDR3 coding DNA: TGTGCCAGCAGCTCAACGGGCCGGTCTGACGGGCTTGAAAAACTGTTTTTT.

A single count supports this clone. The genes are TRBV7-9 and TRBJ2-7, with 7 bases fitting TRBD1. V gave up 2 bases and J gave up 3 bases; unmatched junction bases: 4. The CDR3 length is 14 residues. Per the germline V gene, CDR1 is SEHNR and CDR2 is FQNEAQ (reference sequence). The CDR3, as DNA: TGTGCCAGCAGCTTATTACAGGGGAGCTACGAGCAGTACTTC. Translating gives CASSLLQGSYEQYF.

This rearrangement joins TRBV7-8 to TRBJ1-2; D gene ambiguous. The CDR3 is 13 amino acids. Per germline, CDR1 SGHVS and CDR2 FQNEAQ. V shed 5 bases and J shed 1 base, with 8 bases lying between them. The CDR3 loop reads CASSPGINYGYTF. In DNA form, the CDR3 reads TGTGCCAGCAGCCCTGGGATTAACTATGGCTACACCTTC.

CDR3 in DNA: TGTGCCAGCAGTGAAGATTATGGGTCCTACAATGAGCAGTTCTTC. It codes for CASSEDYGSYNEQFF. J is TRBJ2-1 and V is TRBV6-4; D gene unclear. The CDR3 length is 15 residues. Germline V gives CDR1 MRHNA, CDR2 SNTAGT. V lost 3 bases and J lost 1, with 10 bases in between.

This chain's CDR3 is CASSSSGGNEQFF. The CDR3 DNA is TGTGCCAGCAGCTCCTCTGGGGGGAATGAGCAGTTCTTC. This chain uses TRBV13 with TRBJ2-1; weak D call: TRBD2 (6 bases). Trimming took 4 bases from V and 7 from J, leaving 11 bases between them. The CDR3 sequence is 13 residues long. CDR1 is PRHDT, CDR2 FYEKMQ, per germline (reference sequence). Using reference TRBV13 and TRBJ2-1 for the parts outside the CDR3, the full variable domain is AAGVIQSPRHLIKEKRETATLKCYPIPRHDTVYWYQQGPGQDPQFLISFYEKMQSDKGSIPDRFSAQQFSDYHSELNMSSLELGDSALYFCASSSSGGNEQFFGPGTRLTVL.

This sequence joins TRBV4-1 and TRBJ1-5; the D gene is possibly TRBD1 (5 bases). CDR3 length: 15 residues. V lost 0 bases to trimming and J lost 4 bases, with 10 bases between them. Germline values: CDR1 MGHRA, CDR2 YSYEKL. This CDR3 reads CASSQDWGVNQPQHF. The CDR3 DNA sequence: TGCGCCAGCAGCCAAGATTGGGGGGTGAATCAGCCCCAGCATTTT.

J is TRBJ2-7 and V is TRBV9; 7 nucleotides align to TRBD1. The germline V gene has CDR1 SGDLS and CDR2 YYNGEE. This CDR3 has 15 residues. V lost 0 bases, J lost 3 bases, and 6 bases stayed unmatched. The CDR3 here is CASSVGDSLLYEQYF. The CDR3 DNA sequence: TGTGCCAGCAGCGTAGGGGACAGTCTCCTCTACGAGCAGTACTTC.

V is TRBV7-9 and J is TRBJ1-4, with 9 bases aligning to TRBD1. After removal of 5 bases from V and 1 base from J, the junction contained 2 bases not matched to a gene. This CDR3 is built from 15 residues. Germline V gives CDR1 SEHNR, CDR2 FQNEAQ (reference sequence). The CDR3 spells CASSPTGGTNEKLFF. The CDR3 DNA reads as TGTGCCAGCAGCCCGACAGGGGGAACTAATGAAAAACTGTTTTTT.

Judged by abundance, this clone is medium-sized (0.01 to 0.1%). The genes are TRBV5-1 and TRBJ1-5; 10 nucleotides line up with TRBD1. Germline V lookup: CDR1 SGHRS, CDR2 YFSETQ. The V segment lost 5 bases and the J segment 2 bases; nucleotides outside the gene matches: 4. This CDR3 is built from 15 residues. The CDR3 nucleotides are TGCGCCAGCAGTTCCGGGACAGGGGGCAATCAGCCCCAGCATTTT. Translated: CASSSGTGGNQPQHF.

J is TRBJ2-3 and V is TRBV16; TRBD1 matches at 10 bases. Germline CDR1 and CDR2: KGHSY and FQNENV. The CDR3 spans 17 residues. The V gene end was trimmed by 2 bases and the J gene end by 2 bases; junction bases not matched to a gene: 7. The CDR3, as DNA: TGTGCCAGCAGCCAAACACCCGGGACAGGGGACACAGATACGCAGTATTTT. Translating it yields CASSQTPGTGDTDTQYF.

CDR3: CASSLGDLNSEQYF. Written as DNA, the CDR3 is TGCGCCAGCAGCTTGGGCGATCTGAACAGCGAGCAGTACTTC. This chain joins TRBV5-1 and TRBJ2-7, with no clear D. V shed 0 bases and J shed 6 bases, with 13 bases lying between them. The CDR3 loop spans 14 amino acids. Germline CDR1 SGHRS, CDR2 YFSETQ. The variable domain in full, with the rest retrieved from reference TRBV5-1 and TRBJ2-7, is KAGVTQTPRYLIKTRGQQVTLSCSPISGHRSVSWYQQTPGQGLQFLFEYFSETQRNKGNFPGRFSGRQFSNSRSEMNVSTLELGDSALYLCASSLGDLNSEQYFGPGTRLTVT.

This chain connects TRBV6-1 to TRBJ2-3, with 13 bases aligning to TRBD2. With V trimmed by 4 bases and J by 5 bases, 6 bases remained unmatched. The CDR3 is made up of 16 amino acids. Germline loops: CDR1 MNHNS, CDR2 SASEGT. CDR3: CASSGVLAGGIDTQYF. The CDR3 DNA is TGTGCCAGCAGTGGGGTACTAGCGGGGGGGATAGATACGCAGTATTTT.

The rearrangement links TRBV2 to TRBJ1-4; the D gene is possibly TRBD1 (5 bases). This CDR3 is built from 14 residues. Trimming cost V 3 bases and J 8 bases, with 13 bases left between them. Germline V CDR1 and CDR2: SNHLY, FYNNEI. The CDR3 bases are TGTGCCAGCAGTGATGGTCAGGGCGGGGAAAAACTGTTTTTT. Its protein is CASSDGQGGEKLFF.

The CDR3 DNA sequence: TGTGCCAGCGGACAGGGGGCCGGGAATTCACCCCTCCACTTT. Amino acids: CASGQGAGNSPLHF. This chain connects TRBV6-1 to TRBJ1-6; 11 bases fit TRBD1. The CDR3 loop spans 14 amino acids. V dropped 8 bases and J dropped 7; count of bases not matched to a gene: 4. Germline V gene data show CDR1 as MNHNS and CDR2 as SASEGT.

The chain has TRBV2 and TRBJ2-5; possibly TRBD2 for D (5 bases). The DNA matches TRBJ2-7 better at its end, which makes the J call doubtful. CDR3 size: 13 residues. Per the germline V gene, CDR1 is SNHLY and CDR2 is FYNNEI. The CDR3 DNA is TGTGCCAGCAGGCCCACTAGATCCTACGAGCAGTACTTC. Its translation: CASRPTRSYEQYF.

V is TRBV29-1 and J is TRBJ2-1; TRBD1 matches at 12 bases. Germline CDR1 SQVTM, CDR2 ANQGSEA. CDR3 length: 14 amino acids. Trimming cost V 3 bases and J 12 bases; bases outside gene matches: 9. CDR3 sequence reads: CSVDSPGQGAGQFF. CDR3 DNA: TGCAGCGTTGATTCCCCGGGACAGGGGGCAGGGCAGTTCTTC.

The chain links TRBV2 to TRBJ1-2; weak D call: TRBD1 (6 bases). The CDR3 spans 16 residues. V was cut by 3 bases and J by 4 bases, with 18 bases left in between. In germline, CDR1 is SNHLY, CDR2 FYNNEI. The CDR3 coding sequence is TGTGCCAGCAGTGAGTCCGAGGGGACATATGGCTATGGCTACACCTTC. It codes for CASSESEGTYGYGYTF.

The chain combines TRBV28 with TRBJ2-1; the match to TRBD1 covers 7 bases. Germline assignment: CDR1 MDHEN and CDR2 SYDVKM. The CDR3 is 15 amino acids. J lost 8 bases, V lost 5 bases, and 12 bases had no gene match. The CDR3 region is CASSLVAGGRDEQFF. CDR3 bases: TGTGCCAGCAGTCTCGTGGCAGGGGGAAGAGATGAGCAGTTCTTC.